Given below is one T cell receptor beta chain in context. Antigen: not known. J lost 5 bases, V lost 2 bases, and 7 bases had no gene match. Germline V gene data show CDR1 as LGHNA and CDR2 as YNFKEQ. This CDR3 is 15 amino acids long. With a J-beta primer mix and a sample-barcoded 5' primer, a second PCR ran about 6 to 11 cycles. Researchers report that each sample yielded at least 2.5 million CDR3-containing paired-end reads. In TCRdb, the 5' RACE reads were re-called with MiXCR into one record per CDR3 protein. In the table there are 1.5 million to 2 million distinct CDR3 sequences, about 50% of which are singletons. The data were taken from a study of blood T cells in healthy people across ages. Study-wide results and limits: PBMCs that were unsorted prevented a conclusive naive versus antigen-experienced comparison. The fall in TCR beta diversity per million T cells was roughly linear with age.

Every participating donor contributed 9.5 to 10 milliliters of peripheral blood through a draw. Material for sequencing was blood. The TCR originated in a woman aged 40 to 49 in good health. The genes are TRBV4-2 and TRBJ2-5; 8 bases align to TRBD2. CDR3 loop: CASSQFSGDGETQYF. The CDR3 coding sequence is TGTGCCAGCAGCCAATTTAGCGGGGATGGGGAGACCCAGTACTTC.